This T cell receptor (beta chain) was obtained from a study of T cells in Graves' hyperthyroidism and ophthalmopathy. Overall study results and limits: Expanded thyroid clonotypes (above 0.001) were mostly also found in blood.

Germline CDR1 is LGHNA and CDR2 is YNFKEQ. Trimming cost V 0 bases and J 2 bases, with 8 bases left between them. The CDR3 covers 15 residues. Amplified TCR beta CDR3 regions derived from RNA transcripts. The primer set for the first-round RT-PCR of the TCR CDR3 was HTBI. TCRdb re-analysed the multiplex PCR reads in MiXCR, keeping a single row per CDR3 protein. The table has 500,000 to 550,000 distinct CDR3 sequences, approximately 20% seen once. This clonotype was counted only a few times. The antigen is undetermined. The sample consisted of blood. V and J are TRBV4-2 and TRBJ2-1; D not certain. The clonotype comes from a man aged 35-49 years with Graves' ophthalmopathy. CDR3 nucleotides: TGTGCCAGCAGCCAAGATATAGTACCCTACAATGAGCAGTTCTTC. Protein sequence: CASSQDIVPYNEQFF.